A selection of T cell receptor beta chains follows, all from one sample in a study of T cell responses to AZD1222 COVID-19 vaccine. Produced via immunoSEQ multiplex PCR; TCRdb's table is partial and in-frame only. The sample yields roughly 120,000 clones, about 93% seen once. Sequenced material: peripheral blood, taken 28 days after the second AZD1222 dose. The receptors derive from an adult who received the AZD1222 COVID-19 vaccine. The CDR3 runs from the conserved cysteine through the conserved F or W. Each record gives: J gene, clone size, CDR3 length, V gene, D gene, CDR3 DNA, CDR3 protein. A D gene is named only where the DNA matches it firmly. Clone size appears in some rows only: once, few, many, or a class for an expanded clone.

j_gene: TRBJ2-7
abundance: NA
len: 14
v_gene: TRBV5-1
d_gene: NA
CDR3nt: TGCGCCAGCAGCTTGGGTTCGGCGTTCTACGAGCAGTACTTC
CDR3aa: CASSLGSAFYEQYF

j_gene: TRBJ2-4
abundance: NA
len: 14
v_gene: TRBV11-1
d_gene: NA
CDR3nt: TGTGCCAGCAGCCAGATGCGGGTAGGAAACATTCAGTACTTC
CDR3aa: CASSQMRVGNIQYF

j_gene: TRBJ1-2
abundance: once
len: 12
v_gene: TRBV21-1
d_gene: NA
CDR3nt: TGTGCCTATTGGACCCTACGCTATGGCTACACCTTC
CDR3aa: CAYWTLRYGYTF

j_gene: TRBJ2-5
abundance: NA
len: 18
v_gene: TRBV29-1
d_gene: TRBD2
CDR3nt: TGCAGCGTTGATGCGGGGACTAGCGGGGGGCAATACCAAGAGACCCAGTACTTC
CDR3aa: CSVDAGTSGGQYQETQYF

j_gene: TRBJ2-1
abundance: NA
len: 14
v_gene: TRBV7-3
d_gene: NA
CDR3nt: TGTGCCAGCAAGCGGGACAGCTCCTACAATGAGCAGTTCTTC
CDR3aa: CASKRDSSYNEQFF

j_gene: TRBJ2-7
abundance: NA
len: 13
v_gene: TRBV6-5
d_gene: TRBD1
CDR3nt: TGTGCCAGCACCTCGGGACAGGGGAGCGAGCAGTACTTC
CDR3aa: CASTSGQGSEQYF

j_gene: TRBJ2-3
abundance: NA
len: 18
v_gene: TRBV6-2/TRBV6-3
d_gene: NA
CDR3nt: TGTGCCAGCAGTTACCCGTTTAGGGACGCTTTAAGCACAGATACGCAGTATTTT
CDR3aa: CASSYPFRDALSTDTQYF

j_gene: TRBJ2-5
abundance: once
len: 19
v_gene: TRBV7-9
d_gene: TRBD1
CDR3nt: TGTGCCAGCAGCTCCCATCCCCGGGACAGGGGGCTCCGAGGAGAGACCCAGTACTTC
CDR3aa: CASSSHPRDRGLRGETQYF

j_gene: TRBJ2-3
abundance: NA
len: 12
v_gene: TRBV10-3
d_gene: NA
CDR3nt: TGTGCCATCAGTCAGAGTACAGATACGCAGTATTTT
CDR3aa: CAISQSTDTQYF

j_gene: TRBJ2-1
abundance: NA
len: 16
v_gene: TRBV7-6
d_gene: TRBD2
CDR3nt: TGTGCCAGCACGCTCGGAACTAGCGGGAGGGGCAATGAGCAGTTCTTC
CDR3aa: CASTLGTSGRGNEQFF

j_gene: TRBJ1-2
abundance: NA
len: 14
v_gene: TRBV6-6
d_gene: NA
CDR3nt: TGTGCCAGCAGTCCCGCGGGACAACTCTATGGCTACACCTTC
CDR3aa: CASSPAGQLYGYTF

j_gene: TRBJ1-1
abundance: NA
len: 14
v_gene: TRBV5-1
d_gene: TRBD1
CDR3nt: TGCGCCAGCAGCTCGGGACAGGGCAACACTGAAGCTTTCTTT
CDR3aa: CASSSGQGNTEAFF

j_gene: TRBJ1-5
abundance: NA
len: 15
v_gene: TRBV19
d_gene: NA
CDR3nt: TGTGCCAGTAGGGTGGTCCTTTATAGCAATCAGCCCCAGCATTTT
CDR3aa: CASRVVLYSNQPQHF

j_gene: TRBJ2-1
abundance: NA
len: 15
v_gene: TRBV4-3
d_gene: NA
CDR3nt: TGCGCCAGCAGCCAAGATCGGGGAAGGTACAATGAGCAGTTCTTC
CDR3aa: CASSQDRGRYNEQFF

j_gene: TRBJ1-1
abundance: NA
len: 13
v_gene: TRBV19
d_gene: NA
CDR3nt: TGTGCCAGTAGTATAGGTGGCCAAACTGAAGCTTTCTTT
CDR3aa: CASSIGGQTEAFF

j_gene: TRBJ1-6
abundance: NA
len: 15
v_gene: TRBV10-2
d_gene: NA
CDR3nt: TGCGCCAGCAGTGAGCCAAGACAGTATAATTCACCCCTCCACTTT
CDR3aa: CASSEPRQYNSPLHF

j_gene: TRBJ1-1
abundance: NA
len: 14
v_gene: TRBV27
d_gene: TRBD1
CDR3nt: TGTGCCAGCAACATGGGGCAGGGGGGGACTGAAGCTTTCTTT
CDR3aa: CASNMGQGGTEAFF

j_gene: TRBJ2-2
abundance: NA
len: 17
v_gene: TRBV9
d_gene: TRBD1
CDR3nt: TGTGCCAGCAGCGTACTCCCAGGGGGCACAAGCACCGGGGAGCTGTTTTTT
CDR3aa: CASSVLPGGTSTGELFF

j_gene: TRBJ2-3
abundance: NA
len: 13
v_gene: TRBV12-3/TRBV12-4
d_gene: NA
CDR3nt: TGTGCCAGCAGTTCGAGGATTCCAGATACGCAGTATTTT
CDR3aa: CASSSRIPDTQYF

j_gene: TRBJ2-3
abundance: NA
len: 18
v_gene: TRBV7-2
d_gene: TRBD2
CDR3nt: TGTGCCAGCAGCTTCCAACTAGCGGGGGGGCCGGGCACAGATACGCAGTATTTT
CDR3aa: CASSFQLAGGPGTDTQYF

j_gene: TRBJ1-1
abundance: NA
len: 14
v_gene: TRBV19
d_gene: NA
CDR3nt: TGTGCCAGTAGCCCCCGGTTCGGTTGGACTGAAGCTTTCTTT
CDR3aa: CASSPRFGWTEAFF

j_gene: TRBJ2-7
abundance: once
len: 14
v_gene: TRBV7-6
d_gene: TRBD1
CDR3nt: TGTGCCAGCAGTTTAGAGGGACAGGCCTACGAGCAGTACTTC
CDR3aa: CASSLEGQAYEQYF

j_gene: TRBJ2-1
abundance: once
len: 20
v_gene: TRBV6-2/TRBV6-3
d_gene: NA
CDR3nt: TGTGCCAGCAGTTCCTACTTATTAGGGGCCACGAAGAATCTTGTGAATGAGCAGTTCTTC
CDR3aa: CASSSYLLGATKNLVNEQFF

j_gene: TRBJ1-1
abundance: NA
len: 12
v_gene: TRBV6-5
d_gene: NA
CDR3nt: TGTGCCAGCAGTTCGGGCCTCGGTGAAGCTTTCTTT
CDR3aa: CASSSGLGEAFF

j_gene: TRBJ1-2
abundance: NA
len: 13
v_gene: TRBV27
d_gene: NA
CDR3nt: TGTGCCAGCAGTTCCTTCGGGGGCAGGGGCTACACCTTC
CDR3aa: CASSSFGGRGYTF

j_gene: TRBJ1-4
abundance: NA
len: 13
v_gene: TRBV29-1
d_gene: NA
CDR3nt: TGCAGCGGCCGACATCCAACTAATGAAAAACTGTTTTTT
CDR3aa: CSGRHPTNEKLFF

j_gene: TRBJ2-2
abundance: NA
len: 11
v_gene: TRBV7-9
d_gene: NA
CDR3nt: TGTGCCAGCAGCCTGAGCGGGGAGCTGTTTTTT
CDR3aa: CASSLSGELFF

j_gene: TRBJ2-5
abundance: NA
len: 15
v_gene: TRBV4-2
d_gene: TRBD2
CDR3nt: TGTGCCAGCAGCCAAGGGGGACTATACCAAGAGACCCAGTACTTC
CDR3aa: CASSQGGLYQETQYF

j_gene: TRBJ2-7
abundance: NA
len: 13
v_gene: TRBV5-5
d_gene: NA
CDR3nt: TGTGCCAGCAGCCAACACCACTCCTACGAGCAGTACTTC
CDR3aa: CASSQHHSYEQYF

j_gene: TRBJ1-5
abundance: NA
len: 16
v_gene: TRBV21-1
d_gene: NA
CDR3nt: TGTGCCAGCAGCAAAGCAGGGCAGGGGATTAATCAGCCCCAGCATTTT
CDR3aa: CASSKAGQGINQPQHF

j_gene: TRBJ1-2
abundance: NA
len: 14
v_gene: TRBV5-4
d_gene: TRBD1
CDR3nt: TGTGCCAGCAGCCCGGGACAGTTCCAATATGGCTACACCTTC
CDR3aa: CASSPGQFQYGYTF

j_gene: TRBJ2-3
abundance: NA
len: 14
v_gene: TRBV3-1/TRBV3-2
d_gene: NA
CDR3nt: TGTGCCAGCAGCCCTATGACGAGCACAGATACGCAGTATTTT
CDR3aa: CASSPMTSTDTQYF

j_gene: TRBJ2-1
abundance: NA
len: 13
v_gene: TRBV19
d_gene: NA
CDR3nt: TGTGCCAGTAGTACCCCCGGGAACAATGAGCAGTTCTTC
CDR3aa: CASSTPGNNEQFF

j_gene: TRBJ1-2
abundance: once
len: 14
v_gene: TRBV10-3
d_gene: NA
CDR3nt: TGTGCCATCAGTGATTCCTCGGGGGCGGCTGGCTACACCTTC
CDR3aa: CAISDSSGAAGYTF

j_gene: TRBJ1-1
abundance: once
len: 14
v_gene: TRBV29-1
d_gene: NA
CDR3nt: TGCAGCGTTGAAGAAAGGTCAGCGAACACTGAAGCTTTCTTT
CDR3aa: CSVEERSANTEAFF

j_gene: TRBJ1-5
abundance: NA
len: 13
v_gene: TRBV6-1
d_gene: NA
CDR3nt: TGTGCCAGCAGTGAATGGGGCAGTCAGCCCCAGCATTTT
CDR3aa: CASSEWGSQPQHF

j_gene: TRBJ1-2
abundance: once
len: 14
v_gene: TRBV29-1
d_gene: NA
CDR3nt: TGCAGCGTTGAATCGGGGCTGACTAACTATGGCTACACCTTC
CDR3aa: CSVESGLTNYGYTF

j_gene: TRBJ1-6
abundance: NA
len: 17
v_gene: TRBV27
d_gene: TRBD1
CDR3nt: TGTGCCAGCAGTTACGCAATGGGACAGACCTATAATTCACCCCTCCACTTT
CDR3aa: CASSYAMGQTYNSPLHF

j_gene: TRBJ2-1
abundance: NA
len: 15
v_gene: TRBV6-5
d_gene: TRBD2
CDR3nt: TGTGCCAGCAGTTACTCAGGCGGGGGGTTTCAAGAGCAGTTCTTC
CDR3aa: CASSYSGGGFQEQFF

j_gene: TRBJ1-3
abundance: NA
len: 16
v_gene: TRBV9
d_gene: NA
CDR3nt: TGTGCCAGCAGCGTCGATCTGGGATCGGCTGGAAACACCATATATTTT
CDR3aa: CASSVDLGSAGNTIYF

j_gene: TRBJ1-6
abundance: NA
len: 11
v_gene: TRBV30
d_gene: NA
CDR3nt: TGTGCCTGGAGTTTCAATTCACCCCTCCACTTT
CDR3aa: CAWSFNSPLHF

j_gene: TRBJ1-1
abundance: NA
len: 14
v_gene: TRBV7-9
d_gene: NA
CDR3nt: TGTGCCAGCAGCAAACAACAGGTCAACACTGAAGCTTTCTTT
CDR3aa: CASSKQQVNTEAFF

j_gene: TRBJ1-3
abundance: NA
len: 14
v_gene: TRBV11-2
d_gene: NA
CDR3nt: TGTGCCAGCAGCTTGGGCAGCTCTGGAAACACCATATATTTT
CDR3aa: CASSLGSSGNTIYF

j_gene: TRBJ1-2
abundance: NA
len: 15
v_gene: TRBV10-2
d_gene: NA
CDR3nt: TGCGCCAGCAGTGATGGGTTAGAACGGCTCTATGGCTACACCTTC
CDR3aa: CASSDGLERLYGYTF

j_gene: TRBJ2-1
abundance: NA
len: 13
v_gene: TRBV6-5
d_gene: NA
CDR3nt: TGTGCCAGCAGTTACCGTCTTTACAATGAGCAGTTCTTC
CDR3aa: CASSYRLYNEQFF

j_gene: TRBJ2-3
abundance: NA
len: 16
v_gene: TRBV5-1
d_gene: TRBD2
CDR3nt: TGCGCCAGCAGCTGGAGAGCGGGGGGGCCGTCAGATACGCAGTATTTT
CDR3aa: CASSWRAGGPSDTQYF

j_gene: TRBJ1-2
abundance: NA
len: 15
v_gene: TRBV11-2
d_gene: TRBD1
CDR3nt: TGTGCCAGCAGCTTAGGCGCAGGGGGGACTTATGGCTACACCTTC
CDR3aa: CASSLGAGGTYGYTF

j_gene: TRBJ2-1
abundance: NA
len: 10
v_gene: TRBV11-1
d_gene: NA
CDR3nt: TGTGCCAGCAGCTCAAATGAGCAGTTCTTC
CDR3aa: CASSSNEQFF